This TCR beta chain stems from a study of cytomegalovirus exposure and HLA in healthy donors. This CDR3 is built from 14 residues. V lost 5 bases and J lost 1, with 9 bases in between. Germline V CDR1 and CDR2: SGHAT, FQNNGV. A multiplex PCR was run with 60 Vbeta primers and 13 Jbeta primers. Repertoires were generated with immunoSEQ multiplex PCR, while TCRdb's copy carries only in-frame clones and drops some. The top ten clones hold approximately 19% of a sample with tens of thousands of clones, 70% of them seen once. The sequencing input was PBMCs. The source of this sequence is an older woman in good health and CMV-seropositive. The chain employs TRBV11-2 and TRBJ1-3; D ambiguous. CDR3 residues: CASSHRGSGNTIYF. The CDR3 nucleotides are TGTGCCAGCAGCCATCGGGGTTCTGGAAACACCATATATTTT.